The source of this TCR beta chain is a study of shared clonotypes between healthy human individuals. For the study at large: Aged between 18 and 49, the donors were a couple of women and three men. CD4 naive and CD4 memory each took three plates per donor, while CD8 naive took two and CD8 memory one. Points from the study as a whole: Across four donors, naive CD4 shared roughly 5%, naive CD8 around 3.8%, memory CD4 over 2%, memory CD8 under 0.5%.

Adult Caucasians living in Nashville, Tennessee made up all of the donors. The CDR3 is 15 residues long. With 4 bases clipped from V and 7 bases from J, the junction kept 9 bases outside the gene matches. Germline assignment: CDR1 MGHDK and CDR2 SYGVNS. Sequencing was performed with immunoSEQ multiplex PCR; in TCRdb, only in-frame clones are kept and a portion is missing. Altogether over 1.5 million clones are present, about 98% being singletons, with the ten largest covering roughly 0.45%. In the case of this clone: Its antigen remains unknown.

The specimen sequenced was naive CD4+ T cells sorted from blood. Documented subset: CD45RA+ positively selected. V usage is TRBV25-1 and J usage is TRBJ1-2; 10 nucleotides agree with TRBD1. This receptor was obtained from a man younger than 45 in good health. CDR3 bases: TGTGCCAGCAGTGTCCGGGACAGGGGAGTAGCTGGCTACACCTTC. Amino acid sequence: CASSVRDRGVAGYTF.